The table lists the clone carrying this T cell receptor (beta chain) with a few counts. Germline trimming cut 1 base from V and 6 bases from J; bases unmatched to any gene: 7. Germline CDR1 is MNHNS and CDR2 is SASEGT. This CDR3 spans 17 amino acids. This entry belongs to a study of blood T cell repertoires in COVID-19. Study overall: Samples representing acute and convalescent COVID-19 were sourced from the United States, Italy and Spain. The cDNA or gDNA used as material had been derived from T cells, B-cell-depleted T cells, or PBMCs.

In the authors' workflow: Amplification of reference gene primers was used by the study to estimate nucleated cell counts. Libraries were prepared by immunoSEQ multiplex PCR; TCRdb keeps only in-frame clonotypes and omits some of them. That table furnishes V, J and clone size, whereas the DNA furnished D and trimming. Of 300,000 to 450,000 clones in the sample, around 85% were seen once. The sequenced material came from peripheral blood. This TCR was recovered from a woman between 18 and 30 years old with acute or convalescent COVID-19. The V call is TRBV6-1, the J call TRBJ1-6, with 9 nucleotides matching TRBD1. The CDR3 DNA follows: TGTGCCAGCAGTGAAGTCAAATTGACAGGGGGTAATTCACCCCTCCACTTT. Its protein product is CASSEVKLTGGNSPLHF.